A single sample gave rise to the 29 T cell receptor beta chains below, sequenced in a study of shared clonotypes between healthy human individuals (dated by TCRdb to 2018 to 2021). Libraries were constructed by the immunoSEQ multiplex PCR assay. Drawn from immuneACCESS, this table holds only the in-frame rearrangements with V and J called that TCRdb kept. Clones are partly lost; checked studies trace under half to an unresolved V gene and leave the rest unexplained. Counted in this sample were approximately 530,000 clones; roughly 95% of them appeared once. Around 0.066% of the sample belongs to the ten largest clones. Source material: naive CD4+ T cells sorted from blood. Interpreted using the paper, the cell subset or site label stands for: CD45RA+ positively selected. The receptor source for this set is a woman in her twenties or thirties in good health.

The V and J genes are TRBV2 and TRBJ2-3; TRBD2 might be the D (6 bases). Between the trimmed V and J ends, which lost 4 bases and 6 bases, there was a span of 14 bases. Germline values: CDR1 SNHLY, CDR2 FYNNEI. CDR3 length equals 14 residues. This CDR3 reads CASSGPGGRDTQYF. The DNA for the CDR3 is TGTGCCAGCAGTGGGCCCGGAGGGCGGGATACGCAGTATTTT.

J is TRBJ2-5 and V is TRBV18, with D possibly being TRBD1 or TRBD2 (5 bases each). The CDR3 loop spans 14 amino acids. V shed 4 bases and J shed 3 bases, with 12 bases lying between them. The germline V gene has CDR1 KGHSH and CDR2 LQKENI. The CDR3 nucleotides are TGTGCCAGCTCACGGGGACCGATTAAAGAGACCCAGTACTTC. This sequence encodes CASSRGPIKETQYF.

The CDR3 DNA follows: TGTGCCAGCAGCTTACAGACGAAGCAGTACTTC. It codes for CASSLQTKQYF. The rearrangement links TRBV7-6 to TRBJ2-7; D is unclear. Germline V gene sequence: CDR1 SGHVS, CDR2 FNYEAQ. This CDR3 has 11 residues. Between the trimmed V and J ends, which lost 2 bases and 8 bases, there was a span of 7 bases.

The rearrangement uses TRBV19 and TRBJ2-1; perhaps D is TRBD1 or TRBD2 (5 bases each). The CDR3 sequence is 15 residues long. Germline-derived CDR1 and CDR2 are LNHDA and SQIVND (reference sequence). V lost 5 bases, J lost 0 bases, and 11 bases lay in between. The CDR3 sequence is CASSVTRGSYNEQFF. In DNA, the CDR3 is TGTGCCAGTAGTGTAACTAGGGGCTCCTACAATGAGCAGTTCTTC.

As concerns this clone: The identical CDR3 is also encoded by other nucleotide sequences in the sample. The rearrangement joins TRBV7-9 to TRBJ1-5; D gene ambiguous. The V end lost 5 bases, the J end lost 4 bases, and 15 bases lay between the germline ends. Germline V gives CDR1 SEHNR, CDR2 FQNEAQ (reference sequence). The CDR3 loop spans 15 amino acids. For the CDR3, the DNA is TGTGCCAGCAGCCCGCCGGGAGGGAGTAATCAGCCCCAGCATTTT. Translation: CASSPPGGSNQPQHF.

J is TRBJ2-2 and V is TRBV29-1, with a tentative D call TRBD2 (5 bases). The CDR3 loop spans 15 amino acids. The germline CDR1 and CDR2 sequences are SQVTM and ANQGSEA. V was pared by 5 bases and J by 0 bases, with 13 bases between. The CDR3 loop reads CSVIQPSSNTGELFF. The DNA for the CDR3 is TGCAGCGTTATTCAGCCTAGCTCGAACACCGGGGAGCTGTTTTTT.

This clone came up once. The chain links TRBV2 to TRBJ1-2; D might be TRBD1 (5 bases). Germline V gene lookup returns CDR1 SNHLY and CDR2 FYNNEI. The CDR3 sequence is 13 residues long. The germline V and J ends were trimmed by 7 bases and 3 bases, with 12 bases remaining between them. The CDR3 sequence is CASTPGTDYGYTF. The CDR3 DNA reads as TGTGCCAGCACTCCCGGGACGGACTATGGCTACACCTTC.

The chain is built from TRBV18 and TRBJ2-3; unclear D gene. The V end lost 0 bases, the J end lost 2 bases, and 15 bases lay between the germline ends. The CDR3 length is 17 residues. CDR1 and CDR2 (germline): KGHSH, LQKENI. The DNA of the CDR3 is TGTGCCAGCTCACCACCGATAGGGTCACCTAACACAGATACGCAGTATTTT. Translated, it gives CASSPPIGSPNTDTQYF.

This clone has only one observation. The J gene is TRBJ1-2, the V gene TRBV19, with D maybe TRBD1 (5 bases). The CDR3 has 17 residues. The V end lost 3 bases, the J end lost 5 bases, and 22 bases lay between the germline ends. Germline V lookup: CDR1 LNHDA, CDR2 SQIVND (reference sequence). CDR3 amino acids: CASSIWLTMRGRYGYTF. The CDR3 DNA reads as TGTGCCAGTAGTATTTGGCTTACCATGCGGGGACGGTATGGCTACACCTTC.

The chain has TRBV5-1 and TRBJ1-2; D unresolved. CDR1 SGHRS and CDR2 YFSETQ come from the germline V gene. V was trimmed by 5 bases and J by 5 bases, leaving 19 bases between them. CDR3 length: 15 amino acids. Here the CDR3 DNA reads TGCGCCAGCAGTCCTAGGTCTCGGATAGGGTATGGCTACACCTTC. It yields the protein CASSPRSRIGYGYTF.

The chain employs TRBV29-1 and TRBJ2-7; weak D call: TRBD2 (5 bases). The CDR3 sequence is 14 residues long. Trimming stripped 0 bases from V and 5 bases from J, with 14 bases between. Germline CDR1 reads SQVTM; CDR2 reads ANQGSEA. CDR3 amino acids: CSVEDRGGVNEQYF. The CDR3 region has the DNA TGCAGCGTTGAAGATCGGGGTGGGGTCAACGAGCAGTACTTC.

V and J are TRBV7-9 and TRBJ2-3; no clear D gene. The CDR3 length is 15 residues. Germline assignment: CDR1 SEHNR and CDR2 FQNEAQ (reference sequence). V was clipped by 5 bases and J by 1 base, with 13 bases between them. The CDR3 region is CASSIHRERTDTQYF. CDR3 in DNA: TGTGCCAGCAGCATCCATAGGGAACGCACAGATACGCAGTATTTT.

The chain uses TRBV29-1 and TRBJ2-1; 9 bases map to TRBD2. Trimming at V came to 3 bases and at J to 2 bases, leaving 8 bases not matched to a gene. The V gene's germline CDR1 is SQVTM and CDR2 ANQGSEA. There are 16 residues in the CDR3. DNA for the CDR3: TGCAGCGTTGATAGGCGGGAGGGCAGTCCCTACAATGAGCAGTTCTTC. Translating gives CSVDRREGSPYNEQFF.

The chain couples TRBV15 to TRBJ1-5, with a tentative D call TRBD1 (6 bases). CDR1 LNHNV and CDR2 YYDKDF come from the germline V gene (reference sequence). The CDR3 totals 16 residues. Trimming took off 5 bases at V and 0 bases at J, with 14 bases between the two ends. The CDR3 DNA reads as TGTGCCACCAGCGGTAGGGGGGTCAATAGCAATCAGCCCCAGCATTTT. Protein: CATSGRGVNSNQPQHF.

The gene calls are TRBV19 and TRBJ1-5; D call uncertain. CDR1 is LNHDA, CDR2 SQIVND, per germline (reference sequence). With 0 bases removed from V and 3 bases from J, the gap between germline ends came to 15 bases. The CDR3 extends over 17 amino acids. The CDR3 protein is CASSIDLHGYNNQPQHF. The CDR3 DNA is TGTGCCAGTAGTATAGATCTTCACGGATACAACAATCAGCCCCAGCATTTT.

Notes on this clone: One end of the junction fails to match germline, which may point to a read error. The chain carries TRBV7-9 and TRBJ2-3, with a weak D call TRBD2 (5 bases). The germline gives CDR1 SEHNR, CDR2 FQNEAQ (reference sequence). CDR3 size: 14 residues. As DNA, the CDR3 is TGTGCCAGCAGCTTAGCAGCTAGCACGGATACGCAGTATTTT. It yields the protein CASSLAASTDTQYF.

The chain combines TRBV9 with TRBJ2-1, with 9 bases identical to TRBD2. Germline trimming cut 0 bases from V and 4 bases from J; bases unmatched to any gene: 8. The CDR3 sequence is 17 residues long. Germline V gene lookup returns CDR1 SGDLS and CDR2 YYNGEE. Written as DNA, the CDR3 is TGTGCCAGCAGCGTAGATGACGGCGGGAGGGTGTACAATGAGCAGTTCTTC. Amino acids: CASSVDDGGRVYNEQFF.

The chain combines TRBV27 with TRBJ2-2; the D gene is possibly TRBD1 (5 bases). The germline CDR1 and CDR2 sequences are MNHEY and SMNVEV (reference sequence). The CDR3 length is 14 residues. V was pared by 5 bases and J by 6 bases, with 13 bases between. The CDR3 DNA is TGTGCCAGCAGTCCCAGCATGACAGCCGGGGAGCTGTTTTTT. It encodes CASSPSMTAGELFF.

This rearrangement joins TRBV5-4 to TRBJ1-2, with D maybe TRBD1 (6 bases). CDR3 size: 16 residues. Germline CDR1 is SGHNT and CDR2 is YYREEE (reference sequence). Trimming left V 3 bases short and J 2 bases short, with 17 bases between. The CDR3: CASSSRGADSNYGYTF. CDR3 nucleotide sequence: TGTGCCAGCAGCTCGCGGGGGGCAGACTCCAACTATGGCTACACCTTC. The complete variable domain, with remaining parts taken from reference TRBV5-4 and TRBJ1-2, reads ETGVTQSPTHLIKTRGQQVTLRCSSQSGHNTVSWYQQALGQGPQFIFQYYREEENGRGNFPPRFSGLQFPNYSSELNVNALELDDSALYLCASSSRGADSNYGYTFGSGTRLTVV.

In nucleotides, the CDR3 is TGTGCCAGCAGGGCCCCTAGCGGGACCGGCGAGCAGTACTTC. Protein sequence: CASRAPSGTGEQYF. This chain connects TRBV28 to TRBJ2-7; 9 bases are shared with TRBD2. Germline CDR1 MDHEN, CDR2 SYDVKM. V dropped 6 bases and J dropped 6; count of bases not matched to a gene: 9. This CDR3 has 14 amino acids.

The gene calls are TRBV5-6 and TRBJ2-7; 8 bases are shared with TRBD2. CDR3 length: 14 amino acids. Looked up from germline, CDR1 is SGHDT and CDR2 is YYEEEE. With V trimmed by 4 bases and J by 4 bases, 7 bases remained unmatched. This chain's CDR3 is CASSVVSGSYEQYF. In nucleotides, the CDR3 is TGTGCCAGCAGCGTGGTCAGCGGGAGTTACGAGCAGTACTTC.

This clone has a handful of counts. This chain uses TRBV7-2 with TRBJ1-5, with D maybe TRBD1 (5 bases). The CDR3 is made up of 14 amino acids. V shed 5 bases and J shed 2 bases, with 10 bases lying between them. CDR1 and CDR2 from the germline V gene are SGHTA and FQGNSA. The CDR3 DNA sequence: TGTGCCAGCAGCCCAGGCAGGGGCAATCAGCCCCAGCATTTT. Amino acids: CASSPGRGNQPQHF.

This clone came up once. The chain recombines TRBV9 with TRBJ2-1; D call uncertain. The germline V and J ends were trimmed by 4 bases and 5 bases, with 13 bases remaining between them. The CDR3 spans 14 residues. Germline V gene sequence: CDR1 SGDLS, CDR2 YYNGEE. The CDR3 reads CASSPTDRNNEQFF. CDR3 nucleotides: TGTGCCAGCAGCCCCACGGACCGAAACAATGAGCAGTTCTTC.

The chain recombines TRBV6-4 with TRBJ2-2; TRBD2 matches 7 bases. This CDR3 is 19 amino acids long. With 3 bases clipped from V and 6 bases from J, the junction kept 19 bases outside the gene matches. Germline assignment: CDR1 MRHNA and CDR2 SNTAGT. Here the CDR3 DNA reads TGTGCCAGCAGTGATCGGGGGAGGTCCCGGGAGGCGGTGGCCGGGGAGCTGTTTTTT. This gives the protein CASSDRGRSREAVAGELFF.

The chain uses TRBV7-9 and TRBJ1-2, with 9 bases identical to TRBD1. CDR1 is SEHNR, CDR2 FQNEAQ, per germline (reference sequence). The V segment lost 5 bases and the J segment 3 bases; nucleotides outside the gene matches: 7. The CDR3 consists of 15 residues. The DNA of the CDR3 is TGTGCCAGCAGCCCCCCGCGACAGGGGGACTATGGCTACACCTTC. Translation: CASSPPRQGDYGYTF.

The rearrangement links TRBV11-2 to TRBJ2-7; D remains ambiguous. Trimming took off 2 bases at V and 6 bases at J, with 8 bases between the two ends. Looked up from germline, CDR1 is SGHAT and CDR2 is FQNNGV. The CDR3 has 12 residues. The CDR3 loop is CASSLYSPEQYF. CDR3 nucleotides: TGTGCCAGCAGCTTATACTCCCCCGAGCAGTACTTC.

This chain connects TRBV5-4 to TRBJ2-6; D gene uncertain. The CDR3 covers 16 residues. From germline, CDR1 is SGHNT and CDR2 YYREEE (reference sequence). V was pared by 0 bases and J by 1 base, with 8 bases between. The CDR3 spells CASSLAASSGANVLTF. CDR3 DNA sequence: TGTGCCAGCAGCTTGGCCGCCTCTTCTGGGGCCAACGTCCTGACTTTC.

In this sample, this clone turned up once. The V gene is TRBV5-1, the J gene TRBJ2-3, with no clear D. V was pared by 7 bases and J by 0 bases, with 15 bases between. The CDR3 sequence is 15 residues long. Germline V gene lookup returns CDR1 SGHRS and CDR2 YFSETQ. The CDR3 DNA reads as TGCGCCAGCGCCCCCCCACCGGCTAGCACAGATACGCAGTATTTT. Residues: CASAPPPASTDTQYF.

This clone was counted a single time. V usage is TRBV11-2 and J usage is TRBJ1-3; no clear D. Germline V CDR1 and CDR2: SGHAT, FQNNGV. The V end was cut by 0 bases, the J end by 0 bases, with 9 bases between. The CDR3 totals 16 residues. Here the CDR3 DNA reads TGTGCCAGCAGCTTAGATCACCCGAGCTCTGGAAACACCATATATTTT. This sequence encodes CASSLDHPSSGNTIYF.